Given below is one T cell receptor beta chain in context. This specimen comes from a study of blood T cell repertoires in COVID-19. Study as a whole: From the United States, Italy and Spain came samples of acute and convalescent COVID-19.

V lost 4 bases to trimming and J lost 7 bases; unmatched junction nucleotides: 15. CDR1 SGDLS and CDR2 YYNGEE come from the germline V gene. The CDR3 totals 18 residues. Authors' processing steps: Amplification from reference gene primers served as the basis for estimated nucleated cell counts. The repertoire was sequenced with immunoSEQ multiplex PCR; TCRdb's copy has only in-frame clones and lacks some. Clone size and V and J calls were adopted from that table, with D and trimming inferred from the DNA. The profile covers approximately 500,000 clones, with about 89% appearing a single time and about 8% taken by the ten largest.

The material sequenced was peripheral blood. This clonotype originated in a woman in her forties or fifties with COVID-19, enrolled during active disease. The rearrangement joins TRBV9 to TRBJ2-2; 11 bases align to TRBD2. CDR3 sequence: CASSTLRLSGGADGELFF. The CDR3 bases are TGTGCCAGCAGCACACTACGACTTAGCGGGGGGGCCGACGGGGAGCTGTTTTTT.